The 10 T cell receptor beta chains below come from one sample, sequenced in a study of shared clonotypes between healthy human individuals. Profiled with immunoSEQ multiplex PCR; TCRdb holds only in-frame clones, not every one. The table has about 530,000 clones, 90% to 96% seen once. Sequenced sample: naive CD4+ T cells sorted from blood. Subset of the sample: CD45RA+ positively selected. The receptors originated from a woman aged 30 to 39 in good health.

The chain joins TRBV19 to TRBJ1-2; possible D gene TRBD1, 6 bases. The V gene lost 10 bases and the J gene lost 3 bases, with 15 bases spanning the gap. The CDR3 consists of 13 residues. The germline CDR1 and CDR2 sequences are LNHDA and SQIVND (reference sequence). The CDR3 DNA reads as TGTGCCACCAAACAGGGCCTGGACTATGGCTACACCTTC. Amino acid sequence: CATKQGLDYGYTF.

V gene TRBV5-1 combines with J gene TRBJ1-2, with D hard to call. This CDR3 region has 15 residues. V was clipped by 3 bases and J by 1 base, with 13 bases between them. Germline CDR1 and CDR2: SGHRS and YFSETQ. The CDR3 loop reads CASSWAGAFNYGYTF. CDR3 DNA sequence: TGCGCCAGCAGCTGGGCGGGAGCCTTTAACTATGGCTACACCTTC.

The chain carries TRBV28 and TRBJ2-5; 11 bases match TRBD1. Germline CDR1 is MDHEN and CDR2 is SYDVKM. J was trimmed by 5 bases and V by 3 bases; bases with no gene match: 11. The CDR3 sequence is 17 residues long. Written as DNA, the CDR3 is TGTGCCAGCAGTTTCTCTCGGACAGGGGGCCGGAGGGAGACCCAGTACTTC. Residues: CASSFSRTGGRRETQYF.

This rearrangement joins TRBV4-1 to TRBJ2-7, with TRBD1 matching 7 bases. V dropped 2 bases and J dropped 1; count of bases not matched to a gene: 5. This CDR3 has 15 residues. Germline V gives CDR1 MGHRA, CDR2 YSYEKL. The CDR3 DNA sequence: TGCGCCAGCAGCCAAACTGGGGACAGATCCTACGAGCAGTACTTC. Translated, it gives CASSQTGDRSYEQYF.

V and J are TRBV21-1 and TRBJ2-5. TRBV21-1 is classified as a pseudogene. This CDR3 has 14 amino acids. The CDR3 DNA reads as TGTGCCAGCAGCAAACGCGAAGGGATGGAGACCCAGTACTTC. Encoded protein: CASSKREGMETQYF.

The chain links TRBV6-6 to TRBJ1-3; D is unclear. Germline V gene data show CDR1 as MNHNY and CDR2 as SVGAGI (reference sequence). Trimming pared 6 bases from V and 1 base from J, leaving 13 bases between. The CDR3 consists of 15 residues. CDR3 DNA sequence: TGTGCCAGCAGCCCTTGGTGGGGATCTGGAAACACCATATATTTT. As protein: CASSPWWGSGNTIYF.

In nucleotides, the CDR3 is TGTGCCACCAGCAGACAGGATATCGGGGGACTAGCGTCAAAAGGGAATGAGCAGTTCTTC. Protein sequence: CATSRQDIGGLASKGNEQFF. The chain has TRBV15 and TRBJ2-1; 10 nucleotides line up with TRBD2. Germline loops: CDR1 LNHNV, CDR2 YYDKDF (reference sequence). This CDR3 has 20 residues. The J segment lost 7 bases and the V segment lost 2 bases, leaving 20 bases of the junction unmatched. Supplemented by reference TRBV15 and TRBJ2-1, the full variable domain reads DAMVIQNPRYQVTQFGKPVTLSCSQTLNHNVMYWYQQKSSQAPKLLFHYYDKDFNNEADTPDNFQSRRPNTSFCFLDIRSPGLGDTAMYLCATSRQDIGGLASKGNEQFFGPGTRLTVL.

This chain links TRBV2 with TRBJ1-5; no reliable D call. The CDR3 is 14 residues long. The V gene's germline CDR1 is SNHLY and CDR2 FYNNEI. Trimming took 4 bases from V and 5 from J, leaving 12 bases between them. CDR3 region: CASSAWTVYQPQHF. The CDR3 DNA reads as TGTGCCAGCAGTGCCTGGACGGTTTATCAGCCCCAGCATTTT.

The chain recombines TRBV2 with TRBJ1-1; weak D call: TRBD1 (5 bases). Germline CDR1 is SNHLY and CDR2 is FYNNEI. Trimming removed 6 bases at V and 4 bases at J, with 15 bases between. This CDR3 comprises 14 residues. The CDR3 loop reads CASRGTEGTTEAFF. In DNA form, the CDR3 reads TGTGCCAGCAGGGGGACGGAGGGGACCACTGAAGCTTTCTTT.

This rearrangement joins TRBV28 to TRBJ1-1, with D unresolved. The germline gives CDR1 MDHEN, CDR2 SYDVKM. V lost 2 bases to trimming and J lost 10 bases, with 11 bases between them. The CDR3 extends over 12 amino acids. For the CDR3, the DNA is TGTGCCAGCAGTTTAAGAGGGATCGGAGCTTTCTTT. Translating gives CASSLRGIGAFF.